A selection of T cell receptor beta chains follows, all from one sample in a study of OX40 agonist ivuxolimab in advanced cancers. Data came from immunoSEQ multiplex PCR; TCRdb stores just in-frame clones and leaves some out. The sample includes fewer than 35,000 clones, less than 95% of them seen just once. The input for sequencing was CD4+ or CD8+ T cells sorted from blood, taken in a trial of the OX40 agonist ivuxolimab. The source of these receptors is an adult with an advanced solid tumor such as melanoma, head and neck, liver or kidney cancer. The CDR3 runs from the conserved cysteine through the conserved F or W. A D gene is named only where the DNA matches it firmly. Not all rows give a size; the values are once, few, many and, for expanded clones, a class.

D: TRBD2
J: TRBJ2-2
size: NA
length: 18
V: TRBV2
CDR3: CASSGSIRWTSISGELFF
DNA: TGTGCCAGCAGTGGTTCAATCCGATGGACTAGCATTTCCGGGGAGCTGTTTTTT

D: TRBD1
J: TRBJ2-7
size: NA
length: 12
V: TRBV13
CDR3: CASSLDRAEQYF
DNA: TGTGCCAGCAGCTTGGACAGGGCCGAGCAGTACTTC

D: TRBD1
J: TRBJ1-2
size: NA
length: 15
V: TRBV5-6
CDR3: CASSLLAGGADGYTF
DNA: TGTGCCAGCAGCTTGCTGGCAGGGGGCGCGGATGGCTACACCTTC

D: NA
J: TRBJ1-4
size: NA
length: 14
V: TRBV6-5
CDR3: CASRTASAKEKLFF
DNA: TGTGCCAGCCGAACGGCTAGTGCCAAGGAAAAACTGTTTTTT

D: NA
J: TRBJ1-2
size: once
length: 12
V: TRBV10-2
CDR3: CASSEEESGYTF
DNA: TGCGCCAGCAGTGAAGAGGAGTCAGGCTACACCTTC

D: NA
J: TRBJ1-2
size: NA
length: 14
V: TRBV7-2
CDR3: CASSLAGDNYGYTF
DNA: TGTGCCAGCAGCTTAGCAGGGGACAACTATGGCTACACCTTC

D: NA
J: TRBJ2-1
size: NA
length: 16
V: TRBV11-2
CDR3: CASSATRNRPYNEQFF
DNA: TGTGCCAGCAGCGCTACTAGAAATCGACCCTACAATGAGCAGTTCTTC

D: NA
J: TRBJ1-2
size: few
length: 14
V: TRBV13
CDR3: CASSLEEGRYGYTF
DNA: TGTGCCAGCAGCTTAGAGGAGGGGCGATATGGCTACACCTTC

D: TRBD1
J: TRBJ2-5
size: NA
length: 14
V: TRBV27
CDR3: CASSLGTGGETQYF
DNA: TGTGCCAGCAGTTTAGGGACAGGGGGAGAGACCCAGTACTTC

D: TRBD2
J: TRBJ2-1
size: NA
length: 13
V: TRBV19
CDR3: CASRRGAYNEQFF
DNA: TGTGCCAGTAGGCGGGGGGCTTACAATGAGCAGTTCTTC